This T cell receptor (beta chain) was profiled in a study of cytomegalovirus exposure and HLA in healthy donors. The PCR used 60 Vbeta and 13 Jbeta primers. Produced via immunoSEQ multiplex PCR; TCRdb's table is partial and in-frame only. The table lists approximately 140,000 clones, approximately 85% of them singletons, with 0.4% to 0.55% in the top ten. CDR1 and CDR2 from the germline V gene are SGHRS and YFSETQ. The J segment lost 2 bases and the V segment lost 8 bases, leaving 4 bases of the junction unmatched. The CDR3 runs 13 residues. Sample: PBMCs. The chain links TRBV5-1 to TRBJ2-3; 8 bases are shared with TRBD2. The source of this sequence is a woman in her thirties or forties in good health and CMV-seronegative. CDR3: CASQRENTDTQYF. The CDR3 DNA sequence: TGCGCCAGTCAGCGGGAGAACACAGATACGCAGTATTTT.